Presented here are 3 T cell receptor beta chains from one specimen sequenced in a study of blood T cell repertoires in COVID-19. The assay was immunoSEQ multiplex PCR, and TCRdb's table has in-frame clones only and misses some. The sample has under 250,000 clones; about four fifths are singletons. Sequencing was performed on peripheral blood. The receptors come from a man aged 25-45 years who had recovered from COVID-19.

The V call is TRBV10-3, the J call TRBJ1-1, with 7 bases lining up with TRBD1. This CDR3 is 14 amino acids long. Germline V gene sequence: CDR1 ENHRY, CDR2 SYGVKD. J gave up 3 bases and V 3 bases, and 4 bases lay outside the gene matches. In DNA, the CDR3 is TGTGCCATCAGTGACAGGGGGATGGACACTGAAGCTTTCTTT. This encodes CAISDRGMDTEAFF.

The chain is built from TRBV13 and TRBJ2-3; possibly TRBD1 for D (6 bases). The germline V gene encodes CDR1 PRHDT and CDR2 FYEKMQ (reference sequence). The germline V and J ends were trimmed by 1 base and 2 bases, with 10 bases remaining between them. This CDR3 comprises 15 residues. CDR3 sequence reads: CASSLEDRFTDTQYF. CDR3 bases: TGTGCCAGCAGCTTAGAAGACAGGTTCACAGATACGCAGTATTTT. Supplemented by reference TRBV13 and TRBJ2-3, the full variable domain reads AAGVIQSPRHLIKEKRETATLKCYPIPRHDTVYWYQQGPGQDPQFLISFYEKMQSDKGSIPDRFSAQQFSDYHSELNMSSLELGDSALYFCASSLEDRFTDTQYFGPGTRLTVL.

This clone rates as medium-sized. The chain recombines TRBV4-1 with TRBJ2-1, with D maybe TRBD2 (7 bases). V was cut by 3 bases and J by 1 base, with 13 bases left in between. The CDR3 runs 16 residues. Germline CDR1 reads MGHRA; CDR2 reads YSYEKL. The CDR3 here is CASSQEEGGSYNEQFF. CDR3 nucleotide sequence: TGCGCCAGCAGCCAGGAGGAGGGGGGGTCCTACAATGAGCAGTTCTTC.